This TCR beta chain was documented in a study of response to subunit inactivated influenza vaccine. TCRdb reanalysed the RT-PCR reads using MiXCR and keeps one entry per CDR3 protein. The sample contains hundreds of thousands of distinct CDR3 sequences, 12% of which appear only once. This clonotype was seen a handful of times. V was pared by 5 bases and J by 0 bases, with 11 bases of the junction left unmatched. The CDR3 is 17 amino acids. Germline V CDR1 and CDR2: SEHNR, FQNEAQ (reference sequence). The chain links TRBV7-9 to TRBJ2-3; 7 nucleotides agree with TRBD2. The sequences come from PBMCs from blood, collected on the day of vaccination. This sequence originates from a man aged 50-60 years who received an inactivated influenza vaccine. CDR3 sequence (DNA): TGTGCCAGCAGCATCATTCGCCGGGGGGTAAGCACAGATACGCAGTATTTT. Encoded protein: CASSIIRRGVSTDTQYF.